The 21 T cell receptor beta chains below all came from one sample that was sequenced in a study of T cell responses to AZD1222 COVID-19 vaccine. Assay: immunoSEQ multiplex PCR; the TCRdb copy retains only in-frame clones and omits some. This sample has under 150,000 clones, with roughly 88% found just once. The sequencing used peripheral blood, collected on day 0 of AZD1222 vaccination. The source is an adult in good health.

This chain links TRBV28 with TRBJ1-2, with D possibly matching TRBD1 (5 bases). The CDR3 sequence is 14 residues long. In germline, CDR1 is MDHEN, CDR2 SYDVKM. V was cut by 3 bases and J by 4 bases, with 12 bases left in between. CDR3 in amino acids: CASSLGGRAYGYTF. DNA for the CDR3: TGTGCCAGCAGTTTGGGAGGCAGGGCCTATGGCTACACCTTC.

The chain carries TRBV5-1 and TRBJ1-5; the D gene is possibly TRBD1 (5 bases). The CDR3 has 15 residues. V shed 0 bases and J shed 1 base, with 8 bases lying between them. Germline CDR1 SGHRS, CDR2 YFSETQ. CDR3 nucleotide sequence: TGCGCCAGCAGCTTGGTTGCAGGGAGCAATCAGCCCCAGCATTTT. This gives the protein CASSLVAGSNQPQHF.

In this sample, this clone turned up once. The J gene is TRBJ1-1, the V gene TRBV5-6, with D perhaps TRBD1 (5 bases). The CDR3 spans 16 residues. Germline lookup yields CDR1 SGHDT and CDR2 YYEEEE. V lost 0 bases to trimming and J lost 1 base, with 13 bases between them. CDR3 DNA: TGTGCCAGCAGCTTGGATAAGGGACGGCAGAACACTGAAGCTTTCTTT. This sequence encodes CASSLDKGRQNTEAFF.

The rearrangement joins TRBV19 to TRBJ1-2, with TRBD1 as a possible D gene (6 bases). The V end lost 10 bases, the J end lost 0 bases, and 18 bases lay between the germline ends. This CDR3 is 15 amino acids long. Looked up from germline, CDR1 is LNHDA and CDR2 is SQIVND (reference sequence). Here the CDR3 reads CATHGDRQANYGYTF. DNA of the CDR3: TGTGCCACCCACGGCGACAGGCAAGCTAACTATGGCTACACCTTC. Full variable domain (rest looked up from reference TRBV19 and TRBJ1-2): DGGITQSPKYLFRKEGQNVTLSCEQNLNHDAMYWYRQDPGQGLRLIYYSQIVNDFQKGDIAEGYSVSREKKESFPLTVTSAQKNPTAFYLCATHGDRQANYGYTFGSGTRLTVV.

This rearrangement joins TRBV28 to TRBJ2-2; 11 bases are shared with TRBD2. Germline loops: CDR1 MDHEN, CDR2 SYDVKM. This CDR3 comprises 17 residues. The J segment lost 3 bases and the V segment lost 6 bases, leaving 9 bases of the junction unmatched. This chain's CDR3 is CASRRLTSGGYTGELFF. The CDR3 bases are TGTGCCAGCAGACGACTAACTAGCGGGGGTTACACCGGGGAGCTGTTTTTT.

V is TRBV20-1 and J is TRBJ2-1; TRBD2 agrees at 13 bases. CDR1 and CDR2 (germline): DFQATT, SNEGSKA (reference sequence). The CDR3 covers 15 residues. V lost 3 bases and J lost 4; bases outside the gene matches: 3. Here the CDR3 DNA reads TGCAGTGCTAGTGGGGGACTAGCGGGGTACAATGAGCAGTTCTTC. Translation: CSASGGLAGYNEQFF.

The CDR3 DNA reads as TGTGCCAGCAGCTCGGGACTAGTGGGCGAGCAGTACTTC. The encoded protein is CASSSGLVGEQYF. The chain employs TRBV13 and TRBJ2-7; 8 positions match TRBD2. The germline CDR1 and CDR2 sequences are PRHDT and FYEKMQ (reference sequence). The length of the CDR3 is 13 residues. The trim removed 4 bases at V and 6 bases at J, leaving 5 bases unmatched.

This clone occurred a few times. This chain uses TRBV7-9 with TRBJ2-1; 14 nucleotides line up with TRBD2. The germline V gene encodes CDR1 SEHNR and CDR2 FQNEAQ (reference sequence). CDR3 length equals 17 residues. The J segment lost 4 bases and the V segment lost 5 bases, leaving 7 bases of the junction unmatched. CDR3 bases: TGTGCCAGCAGCACCGGGACTAGCGGGGGCCTTTACAATGAGCAGTTCTTC. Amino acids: CASSTGTSGGLYNEQFF.

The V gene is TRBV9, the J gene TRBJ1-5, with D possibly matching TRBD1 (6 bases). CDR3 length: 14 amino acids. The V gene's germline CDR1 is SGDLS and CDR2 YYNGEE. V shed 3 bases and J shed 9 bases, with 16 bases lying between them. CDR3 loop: CASSARQETWPQHF. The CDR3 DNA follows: TGTGCCAGCAGCGCCAGACAGGAAACATGGCCCCAGCATTTT.

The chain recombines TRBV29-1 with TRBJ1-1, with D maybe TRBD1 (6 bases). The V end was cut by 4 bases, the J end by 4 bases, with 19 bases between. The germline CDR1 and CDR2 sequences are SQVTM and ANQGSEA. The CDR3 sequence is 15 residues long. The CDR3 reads CSVVPLRGEGTEAFF. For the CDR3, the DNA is TGCAGCGTTGTACCCCTAAGGGGGGAGGGCACTGAAGCTTTCTTT.

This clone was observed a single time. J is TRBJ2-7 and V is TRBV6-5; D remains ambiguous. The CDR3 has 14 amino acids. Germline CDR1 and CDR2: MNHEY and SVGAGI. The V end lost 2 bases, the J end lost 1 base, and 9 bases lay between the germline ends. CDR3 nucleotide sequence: TGTGCCAGCAGTTACGGGCCCCAGTCCTACGAGCAGTACTTC. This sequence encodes CASSYGPQSYEQYF.

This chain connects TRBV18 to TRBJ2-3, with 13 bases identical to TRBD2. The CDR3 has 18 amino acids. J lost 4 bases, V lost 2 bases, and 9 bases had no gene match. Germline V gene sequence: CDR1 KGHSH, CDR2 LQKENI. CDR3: CASSPVTSGGATSDTQYF. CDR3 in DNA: TGTGCCAGCTCACCAGTCACTAGCGGGGGGGCCACCTCAGATACGCAGTATTTT.

CDR3 nucleotides: TGTGCCAGCAGCCAAGATGCGGGGAGGGGGCCGGTGAACACTGAAGCTTTCTTT. Protein sequence: CASSQDAGRGPVNTEAFF. This rearrangement joins TRBV4-2 to TRBJ1-1; 7 bases are shared with TRBD1. This CDR3 region has 18 residues. Losses at the gene ends were 0 bases for V and 0 bases for J; bases not matched to a gene: 10. The germline V gene has CDR1 LGHNA and CDR2 YNFKEQ.

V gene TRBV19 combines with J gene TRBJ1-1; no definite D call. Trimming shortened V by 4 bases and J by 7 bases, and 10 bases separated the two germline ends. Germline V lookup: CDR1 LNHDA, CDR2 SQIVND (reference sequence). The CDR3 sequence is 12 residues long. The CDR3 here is CASSTNNREAFF. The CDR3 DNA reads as TGTGCCAGTAGTACCAACAATCGTGAAGCTTTCTTT. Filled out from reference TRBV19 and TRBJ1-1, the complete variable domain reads DGGITQSPKYLFRKEGQNVTLSCEQNLNHDAMYWYRQDPGQGLRLIYYSQIVNDFQKGDIAEGYSVSREKKESFPLTVTSAQKNPTAFYLCASSTNNREAFFGQGTRLTVV.

The CDR3 protein is CASSKQGPYGYTF. The CDR3 DNA reads TGTGCCAGCAGTAAACAGGGGCCCTATGGCTACACCTTC. The J gene is TRBJ1-2, the V gene TRBV12-3 or TRBV12-4; TRBD1 aligns across 7 bases. The CDR3 totals 13 residues. Trimming removed 5 bases from V and 4 bases from J; junction bases left unmatched: 4.

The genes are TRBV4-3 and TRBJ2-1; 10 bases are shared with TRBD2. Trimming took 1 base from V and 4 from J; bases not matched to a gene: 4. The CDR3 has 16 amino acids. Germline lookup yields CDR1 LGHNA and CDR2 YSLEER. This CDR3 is CASSQASGGAYNEQFF. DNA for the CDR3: TGCGCCAGCAGCCAAGCCAGCGGGGGGGCATACAATGAGCAGTTCTTC.

CDR3 in amino acids: CAWRRGDRGRGGQPQHF. CDR3 bases: TGTGCCTGGAGGCGGGGGGACAGGGGGCGCGGGGGTCAGCCCCAGCATTTT. V is TRBV30 and J is TRBJ1-5, with TRBD1 matching over 12 bases. V shed 3 bases and J 6 bases; nucleotides not matched to a gene: 12. This CDR3 is built from 17 residues. Germline lookup yields CDR1 GTSNPN and CDR2 SVGIG (reference sequence).

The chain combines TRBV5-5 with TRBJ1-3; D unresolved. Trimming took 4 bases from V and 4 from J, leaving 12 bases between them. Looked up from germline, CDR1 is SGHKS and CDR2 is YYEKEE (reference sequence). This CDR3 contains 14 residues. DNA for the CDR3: TGTGCCAGCAGCAACCAGGCGGGAGGAAACACCATATATTTT. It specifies CASSNQAGGNTIYF. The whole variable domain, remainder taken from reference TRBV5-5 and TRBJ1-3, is DAGVTQSPTHLIKTRGQQVTLRCSPISGHKSVSWYQQVLGQGPQFIFQYYEKEERGRGNFPDRFSARQFPNYSSELNVNALLLGDSALYLCASSNQAGGNTIYFGEGSWLTVV.

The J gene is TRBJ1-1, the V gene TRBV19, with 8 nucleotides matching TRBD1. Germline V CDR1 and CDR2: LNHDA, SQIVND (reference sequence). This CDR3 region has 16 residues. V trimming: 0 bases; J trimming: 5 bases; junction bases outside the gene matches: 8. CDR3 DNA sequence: TGTGCCAGTAGTATAGATCCCAGGGGGCGAGGGACTGAAGCTTTCTTT. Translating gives CASSIDPRGRGTEAFF.

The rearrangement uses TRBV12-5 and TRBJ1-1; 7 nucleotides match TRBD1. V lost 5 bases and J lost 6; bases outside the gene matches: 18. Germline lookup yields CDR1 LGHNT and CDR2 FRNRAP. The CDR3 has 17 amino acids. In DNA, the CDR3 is TGTGCTAGTGGTCCGGGACAGCCCCTTGGGATTTTCGCTGAAGCTTTCTTT. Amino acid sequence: CASGPGQPLGIFAEAFF.

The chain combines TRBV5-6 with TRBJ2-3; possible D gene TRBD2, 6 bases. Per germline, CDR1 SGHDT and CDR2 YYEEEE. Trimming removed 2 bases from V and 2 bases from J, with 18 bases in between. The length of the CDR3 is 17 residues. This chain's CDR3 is CASSFLTAGLNTDTQYF. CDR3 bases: TGTGCCAGCAGCTTTCTAACCGCAGGACTAAACACAGATACGCAGTATTTT.